This T cell receptor (beta chain) stems from a study of early T cells in non-severe SARS-CoV-2 infection (dated by TCRdb to the early 2020s). Regarding the complete study: TCR sequencing used bulk RNA from unsorted whole blood, so alpha and beta chains could not be paired.

Libraries were prepared through 5' RACE. The sample was run on a NextSeq 500. The TCR library protocol attached unique molecular identifiers to individual cDNA molecules to correct for sequencing error and PCR bias. TCR alpha and beta chains were both sequenced, and the abundances of alpha and beta sequences in each sample were closely correlated with each other. On the study's bioinformatics: V gene, J gene and CDR3 annotation of TCR sequences was performed with Decombinator V4. Expanded TCRs were defined as changing significantly between any two time points under a Poisson model with p below 0.0001. Abundances of TCRs were expressed as counts per million after normalisation to the total number of TCRs sequenced in each sample. MAIT TCRs were defined by TRAV1-2 paired with TRAJ12, TRAJ20 or TRAJ33, and iNKT TCRs by TRAV10 paired with TRAJ18. VDJdb, accessed 1 November 2021, was searched for CMV, EBV and SARS-CoV-2 annotated TCRs, with TCRs annotated for multiple antigens excluded. In-frame beta chains were kept once TCRdb had trimmed the public reads at Q25 with fastp and called clones with MiXCR. Every entry covers one CDR3 protein and lists the most common genes and DNA from its rows. What appears here as the V and J calls and clone size reflects TCRdb's work, not the paper's. The sample contains roughly 120,000 distinct CDR3 sequences, approximately 12% of them found a single time. Less than 4.5% of the sample is taken by the ten largest.

Only a few counts were recorded for this clonotype. This clone's antigen is unknown. Qualities for individual bases were not recorded, and no much larger clone is one base off. Beyond this particular receptor, the publication reports: Matching against VDJdb was skewed toward anti-spike CD8 responses, likely underestimated virus-specific expansions, and missed private and CD4 specificities.

Its CDR3 holds 14 amino acids, cysteine through phenylalanine. The sequence is cut down to CDR3 DNA, 42 bases in frame from base 1. The CDR1 and CDR2 encoded by the germline V gene are SGHRS and YFSETQ. V is pared back by 3 bases and J by 1 base, with 10 bases lying between the germline termini. This was a case-control study nested in a cohort of healthcare workers in London, UK, who had nasopharyngeal swab PCR tests and blood samples taken every week. Healthcare workers were enrolled in the week of the UK lockdown, from 23 to 31 March 2020, and were followed every week for up to roughly 16 weeks. The chain employs TRBV5-1 and TRBJ1-1; a tentative D match to TRBD1 spans 5 bases. The starting material was whole blood, obtained at baseline. The TCR originated in an adult who was a healthcare worker with PCR-confirmed SARS-CoV-2 infection or an uninfected control (not recorded which). The CDR3 region: CASSWDRPNTEAFF. The sequenced DNA: TGCGCCAGCAGCTGGGACCGCCCGAACACTGAAGCTTTCTTT.